These T cell receptor beta chains were read from a single sample in a study of cytomegalovirus exposure and HLA in healthy donors. TCRdb's copy holds only in-frame clones and misses some; the assay was immunoSEQ multiplex PCR. The table has about 150,000 clones, roughly 80% seen once; the top ten hold 13%. The sample consisted of PBMCs. The receptor source for this set is a man aged 40-55 years in good health and CMV-seropositive. Both conserved end residues are part of each CDR3. A D gene is named only where the DNA matches it firmly. Expanded clones get a size class; other rows say once, few or many, or leave the size out.

j_gene	d_gene	abundance	v_gene	CDR3nt	CDR3aa
TRBJ2-3	-	-	TRBV7-2	TGTGCCAGCAGCTATAGACAGTTCCTCACAGATACGCAGTATTTT	CASSYRQFLTDTQYF
TRBJ2-2	-	-	TRBV9	TGTGCCAGCAGCCTGACTGTGGGCACCGGGGAGCTGTTTTTT	CASSLTVGTGELFF
TRBJ2-3	-	-	TRBV19	TGTGCCAGTAGTATCCTCTCCGGCACAGATACGCAGTATTTT	CASSILSGTDTQYF
TRBJ2-3	-	once	TRBV10-3	TGTGCCATCAGCTCGGTCACAGATACGCAGTATTTT	CAISSVTDTQYF
TRBJ2-3	TRBD2	-	TRBV2	TGTGCCAGCATAAGACTAGCGGGCACAGATACGCAGTATTTT	CASIRLAGTDTQYF
TRBJ2-5	TRBD1	-	TRBV2	TGTGCCAGCAGTGAACAGGGGGCCTGGGAGACCCAGTACTTC	CASSEQGAWETQYF
TRBJ1-1	-	-	TRBV5-4	TGTGCCAGCAGCTTAGAACAGGGACTGAACACTGAAGCTTTCTTT	CASSLEQGLNTEAFF
TRBJ2-3	-	-	TRBV10-3	TGTGCCATCAGTGAAGGTTGGGAGAGCACAGATACGCAGTATTTT	CAISEGWESTDTQYF
TRBJ2-2	-	once	TRBV19	TGTGCCAGTAGTTCGGTACAGGGTGGCGGCACCGGGGAGCTGTTTTTT	CASSSVQGGGTGELFF
TRBJ2-3	TRBD2	-	TRBV7-3	TGTGCCAGCAGCTTAGATGTGTCTAGCGGGACAAATACGCAGTATTTT	CASSLDVSSGTNTQYF
TRBJ2-7	-	-	TRBV6-1	TGTGCCAGCAGTGAATTCTGGGGCCCCTACGAGCAGTACTTC	CASSEFWGPYEQYF
TRBJ2-3	-	-	TRBV7-9	TGTGCCAGCAGCTACGGCTGGGGGCCAGATACGCAGTATTTT	CASSYGWGPDTQYF
TRBJ2-1	-	-	TRBV2	TGTGCCAGCCTAGGGACTACCCAGGGGGAGCAGTTCTTC	CASLGTTQGEQFF
TRBJ2-3	TRBD2	-	TRBV5-6	TGTGCCAGCAGCGGGATACTAGCGGGCACAGATACGCAGTATTTT	CASSGILAGTDTQYF